The 32 T cell receptor beta chains presented below share a single source sample, sequenced in a study of control samples from healthy donors and cancer patients. The data were produced by immunoSEQ multiplex PCR, yet TCRdb's version contains in-frame clones alone and is incomplete. The sample has around 90,000 clones; about 89% are singletons. The sample was blood. The source of these receptors is a man under 40 in good health.

The rearrangement links TRBV3-1 (or the pseudogene TRBV3-2) to TRBJ1-4; 9 bases align to TRBD1. V was clipped by 5 bases and J by 8 bases; unmatched bases: 6. Germline V gene sequence: CDR1 LGHDT, CDR2 YNNKEL (reference sequence). The CDR3 extends over 14 amino acids. The CDR3 DNA reads as TGTGCCAGCAGCTACGGGACAGGGAGGGAAAAACTGTTTTTT. Its translation: CASSYGTGREKLFF.

The chain employs TRBV2 and TRBJ1-5, with TRBD1 identical over 8 bases. The CDR3 sequence is 14 residues long. The germline gives CDR1 SNHLY, CDR2 FYNNEI. Unmatched junction bases numbered 9, after V lost 6 bases and J lost 8 bases. In DNA form, the CDR3 reads TGTGCCAGCAGAGGACAGGGTGGTTTAGAGCCCCAGCATTTT. Translation gives CASRGQGGLEPQHF.

This clone is a singleton in its sample. This sample also contains other DNA sequences that code for the same CDR3. The V and J genes are TRBV19 and TRBJ1-2; D is possibly TRBD1 (5 bases). CDR1 is LNHDA, CDR2 SQIVND, per germline (reference sequence). This CDR3 contains 11 residues. Deletions cut 6 bases from V and 8 bases from J, with 10 bases between. The chain's CDR3 is CASSQGGGYTF. The CDR3 DNA reads TGTGCCAGTAGCCAGGGAGGAGGCTACACCTTC.

This clone was counted between two and nine times. The chain joins TRBV7-2 to TRBJ2-3; TRBD1 might be the D (6 bases). Trimming removed 1 base at V and 4 bases at J, with 15 bases between. Germline assignment: CDR1 SGHTA and CDR2 FQGNSA. The CDR3 contains 16 residues. CDR3 sequence reads: CASSLGAVGGADTQYF. The CDR3 DNA reads as TGTGCCAGCAGCTTAGGAGCGGTAGGGGGTGCAGATACGCAGTATTTT.

The sample holds many counts of this clone. The chain has TRBV5-5 and TRBJ2-2; 8 positions agree with TRBD2. Per germline, CDR1 SGHKS and CDR2 YYEKEE (reference sequence). V dropped 1 base and J dropped 1; count of bases not matched to a gene: 3. The CDR3 has 16 residues. The CDR3 nucleotides are TGTGCCAGCAGCTTGCGGCTAGCGGGGAACACCGGGGAGCTGTTTTTT. It translates to CASSLRLAGNTGELFF.

The chain couples TRBV29-1 to TRBJ1-4; possible D gene TRBD1, 6 bases. V shed 6 bases and J shed 8 bases, with 16 bases lying between them. CDR1 and CDR2 from the germline V gene are SQVTM and ANQGSEA. The CDR3 is 13 amino acids. The CDR3: CSVQQGDQEKLFF. The CDR3 nucleotides are TGCAGCGTCCAACAGGGAGATCAGGAAAAACTGTTTTTT.

This clone is a singleton in its sample. In DNA, the CDR3 is TGCGCCAGCAGCTTTAACGGAGATACGCAGTATTTT. This translates into CASSFNGDTQYF. The rearrangement uses TRBV5-1 and TRBJ2-3; no clear D. Germline assignment: CDR1 SGHRS and CDR2 YFSETQ. V was shortened by 2 bases and J by 5 bases, with 6 bases between the two germline ends. The CDR3 is made up of 12 amino acids.

This clone was counted between two and nine times. Within the sample, other DNA sequences also encode this same CDR3. J is TRBJ2-1 and V is TRBV5-1, with 9 bases that match TRBD2. Germline V lookup: CDR1 SGHRS, CDR2 YFSETQ. The V gene end was trimmed by 4 bases and the J gene end by 4 bases; junction bases not matched to a gene: 6. CDR3 length: 15 amino acids. For the CDR3, the DNA is TGCGCCAGCAGCCCAGCGGGGGGCGAGTACAATGAGCAGTTCTTC. Protein sequence: CASSPAGGEYNEQFF.

This clone turned up a few times. J is TRBJ1-1 and V is TRBV27; perhaps TRBD1 as D (5 bases). Per germline, CDR1 MNHEY and CDR2 SMNVEV (reference sequence). Trimming removed 4 bases from V and 5 bases from J, with 14 bases in between. The CDR3 totals 14 residues. CDR3 protein: CASSWGRGVTEAFF. CDR3 bases: TGTGCCAGCAGTTGGGGTAGGGGAGTTACTGAAGCTTTCTTT.

The CDR3 DNA is TGTGCCAGCAGCCAGGGACAGGGCCTAAACTATGGCTACACCTTC. This translates into CASSQGQGLNYGYTF. The chain couples TRBV3-1 (or the pseudogene TRBV3-2) to TRBJ1-2, with 9 bases lining up with TRBD1. Germline V gives CDR1 LGHDT, CDR2 YNNKEL (reference sequence). This CDR3 spans 15 amino acids. V was clipped by 3 bases and J by 2 bases; unmatched bases: 4.

V usage is TRBV7-3 and J usage is TRBJ2-6; no reliable D call. This CDR3 has 14 residues. The V gene lost 4 bases and the J gene lost 4 bases, with 8 bases spanning the gap. Per the germline V gene, CDR1 is SGHTA and CDR2 is FQGTGA. The CDR3 DNA is TGTGCCAGCAGCTCCGGATCAGGGGCCAACGTCCTGACTTTC. It is translated as CASSSGSGANVLTF.

The chain recombines TRBV10-1 with TRBJ1-1; D is undetermined. CDR3 length: 13 amino acids. CDR1 and CDR2 from the germline V gene are WNHNN and SYGVQD (reference sequence). Trimming shortened V by 0 bases and J by 8 bases, and 10 bases separated the two germline ends. In nucleotides, the CDR3 is TGCGCCAGCAGTGAGTCAGGTGGACTCGAAGCTTTCTTT. Protein sequence: CASSESGGLEAFF.

This chain joins TRBV5-1 and TRBJ2-7; D is tentatively TRBD1 or TRBD2 (5 bases each). This CDR3 region has 15 residues. V dropped 4 bases and J dropped 0 bases, with 14 bases sitting between them. CDR1 and CDR2 (germline): SGHRS, YFSETQ. CDR3 in amino acids: CASSPGTLDSYEQYF. Written as DNA, the CDR3 is TGCGCCAGCAGCCCCGGGACCCTGGACTCCTACGAGCAGTACTTC.

The chain carries TRBV19 and TRBJ2-7, with D perhaps given as TRBD1 or TRBD2 (6 bases each). CDR1 LNHDA and CDR2 SQIVND come from the germline V gene (reference sequence). CDR3 length equals 14 residues. V was pared by 3 bases and J by 4 bases, with 13 bases between. The CDR3 here is CASSMRGDRYEQYF. CDR3 nucleotide sequence: TGTGCCAGTAGTATGAGGGGGGACCGATACGAGCAGTACTTC.

This chain uses TRBV2 with TRBJ1-6, with no clear D. CDR3 length: 11 residues. Germline values: CDR1 SNHLY, CDR2 FYNNEI. Trimming pared 7 bases from V and 11 bases from J, leaving 9 bases between. The CDR3 region is CASTPGTPLHF. The CDR3 region has the DNA TGTGCCAGCACACCTGGGACACCCCTCCACTTT.

The chain recombines TRBV19 with TRBJ2-5; 11 nucleotides match TRBD1. The CDR3 has 15 residues. The junction had 7 bases not matched to a gene; V was cut back by 5 bases and J by 5 bases. CDR1 is LNHDA, CDR2 SQIVND, per germline (reference sequence). CDR3 sequence: CASSFGQGAGETQYF. The CDR3 region has the DNA TGTGCCAGTAGTTTCGGACAGGGGGCTGGGGAGACCCAGTACTTC.

The V gene is TRBV29-1, the J gene TRBJ1-5; D remains ambiguous. The germline CDR1 and CDR2 sequences are SQVTM and ANQGSEA. The V and J ends lost 6 bases and 3 bases respectively, with 12 bases between them. The CDR3 has 13 residues. Here the CDR3 reads CSVADGFNQPQHF. The CDR3 DNA follows: TGCAGCGTCGCGGACGGATTCAATCAGCCCCAGCATTTT.

This rearrangement joins TRBV5-4 to TRBJ1-1; D remains ambiguous. The CDR3 totals 17 residues. The germline gives CDR1 SGHNT, CDR2 YYREEE (reference sequence). The germline V and J ends were trimmed by 0 bases and 4 bases, with 19 bases remaining between them. This CDR3 reads CASSLVRTLPEFTEAFF. The CDR3 DNA reads TGTGCCAGCAGCTTGGTTCGTACACTCCCGGAGTTCACTGAAGCTTTCTTT.

The V call is TRBV5-5, the J call TRBJ1-3; 7 nucleotides line up with TRBD1. The CDR3 runs 14 residues. Trimming cost V 4 bases and J 6 bases; bases outside gene matches: 7. Looked up from germline, CDR1 is SGHKS and CDR2 is YYEKEE (reference sequence). The CDR3 is CASSLRQGLNTIYF. CDR3 DNA: TGTGCCAGCAGCCTGCGACAGGGCTTAAACACCATATATTTT.

CDR3 DNA sequence: TGTGCCTGGAGTGCTGGACCTTACAATGAGCAGTTCTTC. Protein sequence: CAWSAGPYNEQFF. This sequence joins TRBV30 and TRBJ2-1, with D unclear. Trimming pared 1 base from V and 4 bases from J, leaving 8 bases between. Germline CDR1 GTSNPN, CDR2 SVGIG (reference sequence). There are 13 residues in the CDR3.

V and J are TRBV30 and TRBJ2-1, with 8 bases lining up with TRBD2. Trimming cost V 5 bases and J 4 bases; bases outside gene matches: 13. CDR3 length: 16 residues. Germline values: CDR1 GTSNPN, CDR2 SVGIG (reference sequence). The CDR3 DNA sequence: TGTGCCTGGTCCGAAACGGGGGGGGCCCAATACAATGAGCAGTTCTTC. Translating gives CAWSETGGAQYNEQFF.

The rearrangement links TRBV27 to TRBJ1-1; the D gene is possibly TRBD1 (5 bases). Germline V gene data show CDR1 as MNHEY and CDR2 as SMNVEV (reference sequence). The CDR3 length is 13 residues. Trimming shortened V by 6 bases and J by 5 bases, and 13 bases separated the two germline ends. As DNA, the CDR3 is TGTGCCAGCAGCCACGACAGCCGTACTGAAGCTTTCTTT. Residues: CASSHDSRTEAFF.

The chain carries TRBV27 and TRBJ1-2; maybe TRBD1 (6 bases). From germline, CDR1 is MNHEY and CDR2 SMNVEV (reference sequence). The V and J ends lost 6 bases and 4 bases respectively, with 15 bases between them. The CDR3 totals 14 residues. In DNA form, the CDR3 reads TGTGCCAGCAGCCGTGATGGGGGCCTCTATGGCTACACCTTC. This gives the protein CASSRDGGLYGYTF.

The V call is TRBV11-1, the J call TRBJ1-5; 11 nucleotides line up with TRBD1. Looked up from germline, CDR1 is SGHAT and CDR2 is FQDESV (reference sequence). The CDR3 has 15 amino acids. Trimming cost V 5 bases and J 4 bases; bases outside gene matches: 4. CDR3 loop: CASSPGTGGNQPQHF. CDR3 coding DNA: TGTGCCAGCAGCCCCGGGACAGGGGGAAATCAGCCCCAGCATTTT.

The chain combines TRBV19 with TRBJ1-5; 11 bases are a match to TRBD1. CDR1 is LNHDA, CDR2 SQIVND, per germline (reference sequence). Losses at the gene ends were 1 base for V and 5 bases for J; bases not matched to a gene: 7. The CDR3 length is 17 residues. CDR3 DNA: TGTGCCAGTAGTATAGGGACAGGGGGCGCGGGCTATCAGCCCCAGCATTTT. Amino acid sequence: CASSIGTGGAGYQPQHF.

In DNA, the CDR3 is TGTGCCAGCAGTGATCAGGGGGTGGCGTACAATGAGCAGTTCTTC. As protein: CASSDQGVAYNEQFF. The chain couples TRBV6-1 to TRBJ2-1, with TRBD1 matching 7 bases. CDR1 and CDR2 from the germline V gene are MNHNS and SASEGT. This CDR3 is 15 amino acids long. The V and J ends lost 3 bases and 4 bases, in that order; junction bases with no gene match: 6.

This sequence joins TRBV6-5 and TRBJ1-2; 10 bases fit TRBD1. The CDR3 is 14 amino acids. V dropped 6 bases and J dropped 2; count of bases not matched to a gene: 3. Germline assignment: CDR1 MNHEY and CDR2 SVGAGI. The CDR3 sequence is CASRKDRGNYGYTF. Here the CDR3 DNA reads TGTGCCAGCAGAAAGGACAGGGGGAACTATGGCTACACCTTC.

The V gene is TRBV6-5, the J gene TRBJ2-3; the match to TRBD2 covers 7 bases. The germline V gene encodes CDR1 MNHEY and CDR2 SVGAGI. V dropped 2 bases and J dropped 4; count of bases not matched to a gene: 3. The CDR3 loop spans 14 amino acids. The DNA of the CDR3 is TGTGCCAGCAGTTACGGACTAGGGGCAGATACGCAGTATTTT. Its translation: CASSYGLGADTQYF.

The chain recombines TRBV15 with TRBJ1-4; D is undetermined. Germline lookup yields CDR1 LNHNV and CDR2 YYDKDF (reference sequence). The CDR3 is 12 residues long. V was shortened by 0 bases and J by 6 bases, with 2 bases between the two germline ends. CDR3 sequence (DNA): TGTGCCACCAGCAGAGATTATGAAAAACTGTTTTTT. This sequence encodes CATSRDYEKLFF. The whole variable domain, filled in from reference TRBV15 and TRBJ1-4, reads DAMVIQNPRYQVTQFGKPVTLSCSQTLNHNVMYWYQQKSSQAPKLLFHYYDKDFNNEADTPDNFQSRRPNTSFCFLDIRSPGLGDTAMYLCATSRDYEKLFFGSGTQLSVL.

The J gene is TRBJ1-1, the V gene TRBV12-5; TRBD1 is a possible D gene (6 bases). Between the trimmed V and J ends, which lost 2 bases and 4 bases, there was a span of 11 bases. The CDR3 consists of 14 residues. Germline loops: CDR1 LGHNT, CDR2 FRNRAP. CDR3 sequence (DNA): TGTGCTAGTGGTTTGAGTTCAGGGGTCACTGAAGCTTTCTTT. Translated: CASGLSSGVTEAFF.

The J gene is TRBJ1-1, the V gene TRBV30, with no clear D. CDR1 and CDR2 from the germline V gene are GTSNPN and SVGIG (reference sequence). CDR3 length equals 11 residues. V lost 5 bases and J lost 9, with 13 bases in between. The CDR3 is CAWSMGKQAFF. For the CDR3, the DNA is TGTGCCTGGTCAATGGGGAAGCAAGCTTTCTTT.

The chain combines TRBV11-1 with TRBJ2-5, with D unclear. The CDR3 consists of 14 residues. CDR1 is SGHAT, CDR2 FQDESV, per germline (reference sequence). Trimming removed 5 bases from V and 1 base from J, with 11 bases in between. This CDR3 reads CASSPWWGQETQYF. CDR3 DNA: TGTGCCAGCAGCCCTTGGTGGGGCCAAGAGACCCAGTACTTC.